In its sample, the clone carrying this T cell receptor delta chain ranks as large. Different DNA sequences within this sample yield the same CDR3. The record originates from a study of gamma-delta T cells after stem cell transplantation. Trimming pared 1 base from V and 1 base from J, leaving 15 bases between. The CDR3 covers 16 residues. Germline V gene sequence: CDR1 GEAIGNYY, CDR2 EKD. TCRdb re-called the RT-PCR reads using CATT. The table has about 2,000 delta-chain clones, 5.5% to 8% seen once. The TCR comes from a human donor. It is not recorded whose cells these are; they may come from a transplant donor. The rearrangement links TRDV2 to TRDJ1; a possible D gene is TRDD3 (6 bases). The sample consisted of gamma-delta T cells. CDR3 DNA: TGTGCCTGTGACACATTACTGGGACGATTCACCGATAAACTCATCTTT. It yields the protein CACDTLLGRFTDKLIF.